The clone carrying this T cell receptor (beta chain) was found many times. Profiles of TCR beta VDJ and CDR3 were generated from a genomic DNA template. Each CDR3 protein gets one entry after TCRdb re-called the reads with MiXCR. In the table there are around 180,000 distinct CDR3 sequences, about 60% of which are singletons. The sample originates from a study of CD8+CD57+ T cells in acquired aplastic anemia. This CDR3 is built from 16 residues. Per germline, CDR1 SNHLY and CDR2 FYNNEI. Trimming removed 4 bases at V and 0 bases at J, with 12 bases between. V gene TRBV2 combines with J gene TRBJ2-2; D tentatively reads TRBD1 or TRBD2 (5 bases each). The sequencing sample was made of sorted CD4+, CD8+, or CD8+CD57+ T cells (not recorded which) from PBMCs. The receptor comes from a human donor in good health. The CDR3 is CASSAAGTANTGELFF. CDR3 in DNA: TGTGCCAGCAGTGCCGCCGGGACCGCGAACACCGGGGAGCTGTTTTTT.